The entry that follows covers one T cell receptor beta chain sequence. What it binds is unknown. This record comes from a study of cytotoxic CD8 clonotypes in ibrutinib-treated CLL. Study background: Median treatment time before response sampling was over ten months, range 6 to 36.

The CDR3 is 17 residues long. The V and J ends lost 1 base and 7 bases respectively, with 18 bases between them. CDR1 is SGHTS, CDR2 YDEGEE, per germline. General study results and limits: Clonality went higher at ibrutinib response and then dropped back toward baseline at progression.

Target depth was 1 in 200,000 to 1 in 1 million T cells, about 10x per clonotype. Profiling relied on immunoSEQ multiplex PCR, and the TCRdb table lists in-frame clones only, not all of them. The data contain approximately 350,000 clones, 67% of them singletons. Sample: PBMCs, taken after 36 months of ibrutinib treatment. This TCR was recovered from a human donor with chronic lymphocytic leukemia. V gene TRBV5-8 combines with J gene TRBJ1-6, with D perhaps matching TRBD1 (5 bases). The CDR3 DNA is TGTGCCAGCAGCTTGCAGAGGGGAGAAGGACGCAATTCACCCCTCCACTTT. Its translation: CASSLQRGEGRNSPLHF.